A single sample is the source of the 2 T cell receptor beta chains below, sequenced in a study of blood T cell repertoires in COVID-19. Only in-frame clones appear in the TCRdb table, and some are missing; sequencing was by immunoSEQ multiplex PCR. In the table there are hundreds of thousands of clones, approximately 85% of which are singletons. The sample consisted of peripheral blood. Source of these receptors: a man over 45 with active or convalescent COVID-19.

The rearrangement links TRBV5-1 to TRBJ1-3; D gene uncertain. Germline lookup yields CDR1 SGHRS and CDR2 YFSETQ. The CDR3 sequence is 15 residues long. V lost 0 bases, J lost 0 bases, and 7 bases lay in between. The CDR3: CASSLGVRSGNTIYF. The CDR3 DNA reads TGCGCCAGCAGCTTGGGTGTTCGCTCTGGAAACACCATATATTTT.

The V and J genes are TRBV7-2 and TRBJ1-4, with D possibly TRBD1 on 6 matching bases. V lost 7 bases, J lost 7 bases, and 19 bases lay in between. CDR1 SGHTA and CDR2 FQGNSA come from the germline V gene. CDR3 length: 15 residues. The CDR3 sequence is CASNPGGHSREKLFF. The CDR3 nucleotides are TGTGCCAGCAACCCCGGGGGGCATTCACGTGAAAAACTGTTTTTT.